This TCR beta chain was sequenced during a study of blood T cell repertoires in COVID-19. Study information: Both acute and convalescent COVID-19 samples were obtained from the United States, Italy and Spain. T cells, B-cell-depleted T cells, or PBMCs provided the cDNA or gDNA that served as material.

From germline, CDR1 is MNHEY and CDR2 SVGEGT. The CDR3 spans 12 residues. Trimming cost V 5 bases and J 8 bases; bases outside gene matches: 5. Authors' processing steps: Reference gene primer amplification in the assay estimated nucleated cell counts. Sequencing used immunoSEQ multiplex PCR; TCRdb keeps in-frame clones, though not all of them. D and trimming come from the DNA, and the V and J calls and clone size come from that table. The sample has under 55,000 clones, about nine tenths seen once. Sequenced: peripheral blood. J is TRBJ1-2 and V is TRBV6-2 or TRBV6-3, with 7 bases identical to TRBD1. This sequence originates from a human donor in a cohort sampled during active COVID-19. The CDR3 region is CASSATGEGYTF. CDR3 bases: TGTGCCAGCAGTGCCACAGGGGAAGGCTACACCTTC.